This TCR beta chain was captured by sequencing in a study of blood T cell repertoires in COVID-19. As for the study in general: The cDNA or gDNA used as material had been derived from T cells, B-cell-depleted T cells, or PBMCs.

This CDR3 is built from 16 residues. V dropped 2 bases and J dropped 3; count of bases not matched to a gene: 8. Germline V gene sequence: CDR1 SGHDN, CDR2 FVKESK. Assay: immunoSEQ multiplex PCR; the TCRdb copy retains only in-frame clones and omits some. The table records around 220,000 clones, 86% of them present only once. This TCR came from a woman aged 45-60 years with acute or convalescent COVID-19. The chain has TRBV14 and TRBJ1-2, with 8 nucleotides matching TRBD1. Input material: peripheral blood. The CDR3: CASSQRGSGGDYGYTF. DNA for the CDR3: TGTGCCAGCAGCCAAAGAGGATCAGGGGGCGACTATGGCTACACCTTC.